The rows below give T cell receptor beta chains drawn from one sample of a study of shared clonotypes between healthy human individuals. Method: immunoSEQ multiplex PCR; TCRdb's copy keeps in-frame clones and lacks some. The table includes over a million clones, 98% detected once. The sequenced sample was naive CD4+ T cells sorted from blood. The receptors derive from a man aged 25-45 years in good health. Each CDR3 is given with its conserved first and last residue. A D gene is named only where the DNA matches it firmly. Not all rows give a size; the values are once, few, many and, for expanded clones, a class.

d_gene	abundance	v_gene	j_gene	CDR3aa	CDR3nt
-	-	TRBV18	TRBJ1-1	CASSPGVGVINTEAFF	TGTGCCAGCTCACCCGGGGTCGGGGTGATAAACACTGAAGCTTTCTTT
TRBD1	-	TRBV9	TRBJ1-2	CASSVFTTGDNGYTF	TGTGCCAGCAGCGTATTTACCACAGGGGACAATGGCTACACCTTC
-	once	TRBV29-1	TRBJ1-1	CSVVEGGTEAFF	TGCAGCGTTGTTGAGGGAGGAACTGAAGCTTTCTTT
-	-	TRBV28	TRBJ2-1	CASSIPTPNEQFF	TGTGCCAGCAGTATACCGACCCCCAATGAGCAGTTCTTC
TRBD1	-	TRBV18	TRBJ1-1	CASSPTGGTEAFF	TGTGCCAGCTCACCTACAGGGGGCACTGAAGCTTTCTTT
-	-	TRBV7-2	TRBJ1-2	CASSLIPLRPEPGYTF	TGTGCCAGCAGCTTAATCCCTCTTAGACCGGAGCCGGGCTACACCTTC
-	-	TRBV5-1	TRBJ1-4	CASSLAGAIDEKLFF	TGCGCCAGCAGCTTGGCGGGGGCTATCGATGAAAAACTGTTTTTT
TRBD1	once	TRBV27	TRBJ1-2	CASSIDRDGGNYGYTF	TGTGCCAGCAGTATCGACAGGGATGGGGGGAACTATGGCTACACCTTC
-	-	TRBV2	TRBJ1-5	CASSESGANQPQHF	TGTGCCAGCAGTGAATCAGGGGCCAATCAGCCCCAGCATTTT
TRBD1	-	TRBV5-1	TRBJ2-7	CASSLRPGQQPYEQYF	TGCGCCAGCAGCTTGCGCCCGGGACAGCAACCCTACGAGCAGTACTTC
TRBD1	-	TRBV28	TRBJ2-1	CASSFLGQGNNEQFF	TGTGCCAGCAGTTTTCTGGGACAGGGAAACAATGAGCAGTTCTTC
-	-	TRBV18	TRBJ2-3	CASSPPRATSTDTQYF	TGTGCCAGCTCACCACCGCGGGCCACTAGCACAGATACGCAGTATTTT
-	-	TRBV7-9	TRBJ2-5	CASSFLLGGQETQYF	TGTGCCAGCAGCTTCCTATTAGGGGGTCAAGAGACCCAGTACTTC
-	-	TRBV6-5	TRBJ1-5	CASRSDINDQPQHF	TGTGCCAGCAGATCTGACATAAACGATCAGCCCCAGCATTTT
-	-	TRBV4-3	TRBJ1-2	CASSPGHTDYGYTF	TGCGCCAGCAGCCCGGGTCATACAGACTATGGCTACACCTTC
-	-	TRBV18	TRBJ2-1	CASSPPGGPYNEQFF	TGTGCCAGCTCACCACCCGGAGGACCCTACAATGAGCAGTTCTTC
-	-	TRBV29-1	TRBJ2-1	CSVERVGWNEQFF	TGCAGCGTTGAAAGGGTTGGGTGGAATGAGCAGTTCTTC
-	-	TRBV5-1	TRBJ2-1	CASSGTVNNEQFF	TGCGCCAGCAGCGGGACGGTAAACAATGAGCAGTTCTTC
-	-	TRBV7-2	TRBJ1-5	CASSLVRGNQPQHF	TGTGCCAGCAGCTTAGTTAGGGGTAACCAGCCCCAGCATTTT
-	once	TRBV10-1	TRBJ2-5	CASSESGPQETQYF	TGCGCCAGCAGTGAGTCGGGTCCCCAAGAGACCCAGTACTTC
-	-	TRBV6-1	TRBJ1-2	CASSEPGYYGYTF	TGTGCCAGCAGTGAACCAGGCTACTATGGCTACACCTTC
-	-	TRBV2	TRBJ2-2	CASGGSANTGELFF	TGTGCCAGCGGGGGGTCAGCGAACACCGGGGAGCTGTTTTTT
-	once	TRBV11-2	TRBJ1-2	CASNRDRGGGYTF	TGTGCCAGCAACCGAGATCGAGGTGGTGGCTACACCTTC
-	-	TRBV15	TRBJ2-1	CATSRAYQLGEQFF	TGTGCCACCAGCAGAGCATACCAGCTAGGCGAGCAGTTCTTC
-	-	TRBV5-4	TRBJ2-5	CASRPGVGQETQYF	TGTGCCAGCAGGCCGGGGGTCGGTCAAGAGACCCAGTACTTC
-	-	TRBV5-1	TRBJ1-4	CASRSEGATEKLFF	TGCGCCAGCCGATCCGAAGGCGCGACTGAAAAACTGTTTTTT
TRBD2	-	TRBV9	TRBJ2-1	CASTPRILAGGPTEQFF	TGTGCCAGCACCCCCCGAATACTAGCGGGAGGGCCGACTGAGCAGTTCTTC
-	-	TRBV5-4	TRBJ2-2	CASSPEAVGELFF	TGTGCCAGCAGTCCCGAAGCGGTGGGGGAGCTGTTTTTT
TRBD1	-	TRBV28	TRBJ1-4	CASSLGGQDEKLFF	TGTGCCAGCAGTTTAGGAGGACAGGATGAAAAACTGTTTTTT
TRBD2	-	TRBV13	TRBJ2-1	CASSPRNGLAGQKQFF	TGTGCCAGCAGCCCCCGAAACGGACTAGCGGGACAGAAGCAGTTCTTC
TRBD2	-	TRBV7-2	TRBJ2-7	CASSLAPSGGYEQYF	TGTGCCAGCAGCTTAGCGCCTAGCGGGGGCTACGAGCAGTACTTC